This T cell receptor (beta chain) was recovered during a study of blood T cell repertoires in COVID-19. Study-level information: The origin of the acute and convalescent COVID-19 samples was the United States, Italy and Spain. Sources were T cells, B-cell-depleted T cells, or PBMCs; the material itself was cDNA or gDNA.

In the study's own analysis: Amplified reference gene primers provided the basis for estimating nucleated cell counts. Data came from immunoSEQ multiplex PCR; TCRdb stores just in-frame clones and leaves some out. V, J and clone size are taken as reported in that table, and D and trimming were inferred from the DNA itself. Altogether more than 150,000 clones are present, roughly 80% being singletons, with the ten largest covering 12%. Seattle enrolled patients during active infection and tracked them longitudinally. The TCR was taken from a woman older than 75 with COVID-19, enrolled during active disease. Sequencing was done on a sample of peripheral blood.

CDR3: CASSMGLASGELFF. The CDR3 DNA follows: TGTGCCAGCAGCATGGGACTAGCGTCCGGGGAGCTGTTTTTT. V usage is TRBV7-2 and J usage is TRBJ2-2; 10 bases fit TRBD2. V trimming: 5 bases; J trimming: 6 bases; junction bases outside the gene matches: 3. The CDR3 loop spans 14 amino acids. CDR1 and CDR2 from the germline V gene are SGHTA and FQGNSA.